The 23 T cell receptor beta chains reported below all come from one sample, sequenced in a study of early T cells in non-severe SARS-CoV-2 infection. TCRdb passed the 5' RACE reads through MiXCR, listing each CDR3 protein once. Among fewer than 50,000 distinct CDR3 sequences, around 6% were seen once, and the ten largest hold roughly 2.8%. The sequencing used whole blood, collected at baseline. The receptors originated from an adult who was a healthcare worker with PCR-confirmed SARS-CoV-2 infection or an uninfected control (not recorded which).

This clonotype was seen at least ten times. The rearrangement links TRBV19 to TRBJ1-4, with D unclear. The germline CDR1 and CDR2 sequences are LNHDA and SQIVND (reference sequence). The CDR3 has 14 residues. V lost 7 bases to trimming and J lost 4 bases, with 13 bases between them. This CDR3 is CASNYGRLNEKLFF. The DNA for the CDR3 is TGTGCCAGTAACTATGGACGGCTTAATGAAAAACTGTTTTTT. Combining the CDR3 with reference TRBV19 and TRBJ1-4 gives the whole variable domain DGGITQSPKYLFRKEGQNVTLSCEQNLNHDAMYWYRQDPGQGLRLIYYSQIVNDFQKGDIAEGYSVSREKKESFPLTVTSAQKNPTAFYLCASNYGRLNEKLFFGSGTQLSVL.

This clonotype has at least ten counts. One end of the junction varies from germline; a read error may be responsible. The chain recombines TRBV7-2 with TRBJ2-5, with D perhaps matching TRBD2 (6 bases). Germline-derived CDR1 and CDR2 are SGHTA and FQGNSA. CDR3 length: 14 residues. Here the CDR3 reads CASSFPGSGETQYF. The CDR3 DNA reads TGTGCCAGCAGCTTCCCGGGGTCGGGGGAGACCCAGTATTTC.

This clonotype was counted ten times or more. The chain uses TRBV29-1 and TRBJ2-1; the match to TRBD2 covers 9 bases. V trimming: 4 bases; J trimming: 0 bases; junction bases outside the gene matches: 13. The CDR3 has 18 residues. Germline V gene lookup returns CDR1 SQVTM and CDR2 ANQGSEA. CDR3 amino acids: CSVVGTGSGGSSYNEQFF. The CDR3 region has the DNA TGCAGCGTTGTTGGAACCGGTAGCGGGGGAAGCTCCTACAATGAGCAGTTCTTC.

This clonotype showed up just a few times. The chain carries TRBV6-2 or TRBV6-3 and TRBJ2-5, with D hard to call. The CDR3 is 13 amino acids. CDR1 is MNHEY, CDR2 SVGEGT, per germline. Trimming stripped 6 bases from V and 4 bases from J, with 12 bases between. The CDR3 region is CASRRRLAETQYF. The CDR3 nucleotides are TGTGCCAGCAGGCGCCGTTTAGCAGAGACCCAGTACTTC.

This clonotype occurred many times. The chain recombines TRBV19 with TRBJ1-4, with a weak D call TRBD1 (5 bases). The CDR3 totals 15 residues. The germline CDR1 and CDR2 sequences are LNHDA and SQIVND (reference sequence). Trimming stripped 4 bases from V and 7 bases from J, with 16 bases between. This CDR3 is CASSRVWGSGEKLFF. The CDR3 DNA follows: TGTGCCAGTAGTAGGGTCTGGGGGAGCGGTGAAAAACTGTTTTTT.

Concerning this clonotype: With a much larger clone just one base away, this may be a read error. This chain uses TRBV6-2 or TRBV6-3 with TRBJ2-5; D ambiguous. CDR1 and CDR2 (germline): MNHEY, SVGEGT. CDR3 length: 12 amino acids. CDR3 nucleotides: TGTGCCAGCTGCAGTGGCTCGGAGACCCAGTGCTTC. Its protein is CASCSGSETQCF.

This clonotype was seen at least ten times. The chain recombines TRBV7-2 with TRBJ2-3; D not certain. The CDR3 totals 13 residues. CDR1 and CDR2 from the germline V gene are SGHTA and FQGNSA. V lost 0 bases and J 4 bases, leaving 5 bases between the germline ends. The CDR3 sequence: CASSLAGADTQYF. As DNA, the CDR3 is TGTGCCAGCAGCTTAGCGGGTGCAGATACGCAGTATTTT.

The J gene is TRBJ1-5, the V gene TRBV9; D call uncertain. The CDR3 consists of 13 residues. V shed 4 bases and J shed 3 bases, with 8 bases lying between them. Germline assignment: CDR1 SGDLS and CDR2 YYNGEE. CDR3 sequence reads: CASSPGYNQPQHF. CDR3 bases: TGTGCCAGCAGCCCTGGTTACAATCAGCCCCAGCATTTT.

This clonotype was recorded at least ten times. The chain combines TRBV29-1 with TRBJ1-1; 9 bases are shared with TRBD1. Germline-derived CDR1 and CDR2 are SQVTM and ANQGSEA. V gave up 0 bases and J gave up 13 bases; unmatched junction bases: 9. The CDR3 loop spans 13 amino acids. DNA for the CDR3: TGCAGCGTTGAAGAAGGGACAGGGAAAAAAGTTTTCTTT. Its translation: CSVEEGTGKKVFF.

This clonotype was seen many times. The chain recombines TRBV29-1 with TRBJ2-1, with D perhaps given as TRBD1 or TRBD2 (5 bases each). The V end was cut by 5 bases, the J end by 8 bases, with 10 bases between. CDR3 size: 11 residues. Germline assignment: CDR1 SQVTM and CDR2 ANQGSEA. DNA of the CDR3: TGCAGCGTTACGAGGGGATATGAGCAGTTCTTC. This codes for CSVTRGYEQFF.

This clonotype showed up just a few times. The chain combines TRBV28 with TRBJ2-3, with D tentatively TRBD2 (6 bases). Germline V gene data show CDR1 as MDHEN and CDR2 as SYDVKM. V lost 6 bases to trimming and J lost 5 bases, with 24 bases between them. The CDR3 extends over 17 amino acids. The CDR3 sequence is CASSSMTGTSGRDTQYF. Written as DNA, the CDR3 is TGTGCCAGCAGCTCAATGACCGGGACTTCCGGAAGAGATACGCAGTATTTT.

A remark on this clonotype: A much larger clone lies one base from this, so it may be a read error. The chain carries TRBV20-1 and TRBJ2-1; TRBD1 might be the D (6 bases). Germline CDR1 and CDR2: DFQATT and SNEGSKA (reference sequence). Trimming took 5 bases from V and 6 from J, leaving 14 bases between them. CDR3 size: 13 residues. The CDR3 spells CSAQTGNGNEQFF. CDR3 DNA sequence: TGCAGTGCTCAAACAGGGAATGGCAATGAGCAGTTCTTC.

This clonotype has ten or more counts. This chain joins TRBV19 and TRBJ1-4, with 7 nucleotides matching TRBD1. There are 15 residues in the CDR3. Germline V gene data show CDR1 as LNHDA and CDR2 as SQIVND (reference sequence). The ends lost 6 bases at V and 5 bases at J; junction bases unmatched: 9. The CDR3, as DNA: TGTGCCAGTAGCAACTGGGACAGCGAGAATGAAAAACTGTTTTTT. It yields the protein CASSNWDSENEKLFF.

This clonotype was observed at least ten times. The V and J genes are TRBV7-9 and TRBJ2-3; D is perhaps TRBD2 (5 bases). The germline CDR1 and CDR2 sequences are SEHNR and FQNEAQ (reference sequence). Trimming removed 5 bases at V and 2 bases at J, with 17 bases between. The CDR3 contains 16 residues. Here the CDR3 DNA reads TGTGCCAGCAGCCTATCGGCCGGGGAGATCACAGATACGCAGTATTTT. This gives the protein CASSLSAGEITDTQYF.

The rearrangement uses TRBV4-3 and TRBJ2-3; 11 bases agree with TRBD2. CDR1 and CDR2 from the germline V gene are LGHNA and YSLEER. V was pared by 4 bases and J by 2 bases, with 11 bases of the junction left unmatched. The CDR3 has 18 residues. DNA of the CDR3: TGCGCCAGCAGCCTATACATGGGGACTAGCGGCTTCACAGATACGCAGTATTTT. As protein: CASSLYMGTSGFTDTQYF.

At least ten counts were recorded for this clonotype. V and J are TRBV29-1 and TRBJ2-5; D gene ambiguous. Trimming stripped 1 base from V and 5 bases from J, with 14 bases between. This CDR3 has 14 amino acids. Germline-derived CDR1 and CDR2 are SQVTM and ANQGSEA. CDR3 amino acids: CSVEGGSGVETQYF. The CDR3 region has the DNA TGCAGCGTTGAAGGTGGCTCCGGCGTGGAGACCCAGTACTTC. Full variable domain (remainder filled in from reference TRBV29-1 and TRBJ2-5): SAVISQKPSRDICQRGTSLTIQCQVDSQVTMMFWYRQQPGQSLTLIATANQGSEATYESGFVIDKFPISRPNLTFSTLTVSNMSPEDSSIYLCSVEGGSGVETQYFGPGTRLLVL.

This clonotype was counted at least ten times. The chain is built from TRBV6-5 and TRBJ2-7; 9 nucleotides align to TRBD1. The CDR3 spans 15 residues. CDR1 and CDR2 from the germline V gene are MNHEY and SVGAGI. V trimming: 2 bases; J trimming: 3 bases; junction bases outside the gene matches: 5. The chain's CDR3 is CASSYVGQGDYEQYF. CDR3 nucleotides: TGTGCCAGCAGTTACGTGGGACAGGGAGACTACGAGCAGTACTTC.

This clonotype came up many times. The rearrangement joins TRBV28 to TRBJ2-1, with 9 bases that match TRBD2. The CDR3 consists of 17 residues. The J segment lost 6 bases and the V segment lost 6 bases, leaving 15 bases of the junction unmatched. Germline V gene lookup returns CDR1 MDHEN and CDR2 SYDVKM. CDR3 in DNA: TGTGCCAGCAGACAACCGGGACTAGCTTCCACCGGCAATGAGCAGTTCTTC. It encodes CASRQPGLASTGNEQFF.

The gene calls are TRBV18 and TRBJ1-2, with 10 bases aligning to TRBD1. CDR1 is KGHSH, CDR2 LQKENI, per germline. This CDR3 is built from 15 residues. V was clipped by 4 bases and J by 7 bases; unmatched bases: 9. This chain's CDR3 is CASSLAGTGDSGYTF. CDR3 nucleotide sequence: TGTGCCAGCTCACTCGCCGGGACAGGGGATTCTGGCTACACCTTC. The whole variable domain, remainder taken from reference TRBV18 and TRBJ1-2, is NAGVMQNPRHLVRRRGQEARLRCSPMKGHSHVYWYRQLPEEGLKFMVYLQKENIIDESGMPKERFSAEFPKEGPSILRIQQVVRGDSAAYFCASSLAGTGDSGYTFGSGTRLTVV.

This clonotype was seen only a few times. V and J are TRBV12-3 or TRBV12-4 and TRBJ2-7; 9 nucleotides agree with TRBD1. Germline trimming cut 5 bases from V and 3 bases from J; bases unmatched to any gene: 5. There are 14 residues in the CDR3. The CDR3 sequence: CASSLTGGVYEQYF. CDR3 coding DNA: TGTGCCAGCAGTCTGACAGGGGGGGTCTACGAGCAGTACTTC.

This clonotype has a count of ten or more. V is TRBV5-4 and J is TRBJ1-4, with D uncertain. Germline V CDR1 and CDR2: SGHNT, YYREEE (reference sequence). The CDR3 has 14 amino acids. V shed 4 bases and J shed 0 bases, with 7 bases lying between them. CDR3 sequence: CASSKFATNEKLFF. DNA of the CDR3: TGTGCCAGCAGCAAATTCGCAACTAATGAAAAACTGTTTTTT.

At least ten counts were recorded for this clonotype. The CDR3 nucleotides are TGTGCCAGCAGCTGGATCTTAAGCTCCTACAATGAGCAGTTCTTC. It yields the protein CASSWILSSYNEQFF. This rearrangement joins TRBV5-4 to TRBJ2-1; D gene uncertain. Trimming removed 3 bases at V and 0 bases at J, with 10 bases between. This CDR3 is built from 15 residues. The germline V gene encodes CDR1 SGHNT and CDR2 YYREEE (reference sequence).

The chain recombines TRBV11-2 with TRBJ2-3, with a tentative D call TRBD1 (5 bases). The germline CDR1 and CDR2 sequences are SGHAT and FQNNGV. There are 16 residues in the CDR3. Between the trimmed V and J ends, which lost 2 bases and 2 bases, there was a span of 14 bases. The CDR3 nucleotides are TGTGCCAGCAGCTTAAGTAGGGGCCTATTCACAGATACGCAGTATTTT. Protein: CASSLSRGLFTDTQYF.